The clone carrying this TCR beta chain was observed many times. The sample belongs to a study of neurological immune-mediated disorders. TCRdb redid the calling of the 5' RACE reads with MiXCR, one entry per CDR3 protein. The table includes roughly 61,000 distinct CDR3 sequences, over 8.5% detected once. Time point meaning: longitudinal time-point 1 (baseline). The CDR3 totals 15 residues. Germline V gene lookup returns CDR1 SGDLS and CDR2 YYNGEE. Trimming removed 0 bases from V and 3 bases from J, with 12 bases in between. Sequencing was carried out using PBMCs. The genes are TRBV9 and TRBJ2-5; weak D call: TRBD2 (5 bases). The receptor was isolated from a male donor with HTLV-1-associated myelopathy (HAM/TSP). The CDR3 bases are TGTGCCAGCAGCGTAGAAGGTCGGGGAGAAGAGACCCAGTACTTC. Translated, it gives CASSVEGRGEETQYF. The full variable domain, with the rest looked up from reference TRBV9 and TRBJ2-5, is DSGVTQTPKHLITATGQRVTLRCSPRSGDLSVYWYQQSLDQGLQFLIQYYNGEERAKGNILERFSAQQFPDLHSELNLSSLELGDSALYFCASSVEGRGEETQYFGPGTRLLVL.